This T cell receptor (beta chain) was recovered during a study of T cell repertoires in cytomegalovirus infection. Overall study: Indicated by public TCR beta signatures were CMV infection and matching HLA type. General study points: Carriers of CMV plus the relevant HLA were identified by cumulative public TCR beta family frequency. In two of eight donors, the top clonotype was HLA-C-restricted CMV-specific.

TCRdb used MiXCR to reprocess the reads, holding one entry per CDR3 protein. This sample yields fewer than 80,000 distinct CDR3 sequences, of which 3.7% are seen a single time; less than 5% belongs to the top ten. Germline CDR1 reads ENHRY; CDR2 reads SYGVKD. J gave up 4 bases and V 8 bases, and 3 bases lay outside the gene matches. The CDR3 loop spans 13 amino acids. This clonotype was detected ten times or more. As yet, its antigen is unknown. This chain links TRBV10-3 with TRBJ2-3, with 10 positions matching TRBD1. The clonotype comes from a human donor in good health (CMV status not recorded). Some clones in this sample may be carry-over from other donors' samples. The sample taken for sequencing was PBMCs. The CDR3 nucleotides are TGTGCCATCCGGGACAGGGGACCAGATACGCAGTATTTT. Translated, it gives CAIRDRGPDTQYF.